The clone carrying this T cell receptor beta chain was observed once. The conserved phenylalanine or tryptophan normally closing the CDR3 is absent here, so this likely arose from a read error. TCRdb re-called the 5' RACE reads with MiXCR, one entry per CDR3 protein. The repertoire holds about 700,000 distinct CDR3 sequences, with roughly 6% as singletons. The length of the CDR3 is 15 residues. V was pared by 5 bases and J by 1 base, with 7 bases of the junction left unmatched. Germline V gene data show CDR1 as SGHRS and CDR2 as YFSETQ. This sample was taken from a study of identical twins. The rearrangement links TRBV5-1 to TRBJ1-1, with 8 positions matching TRBD1. This sequence originates from a man aged 18 to 30 in good health. The material sequenced was naive T cells sorted from blood. The DNA for the CDR3 is TGCGCCAGCAGAGGAGACAGGGGAACGAACACTGAAGCTTTCTAT. Translation gives CASRGDRGTNTEAFY.